This paragraph reports one TCR beta chain. The antigen remains unidentified. The data belong to a study of regulatory T cells in long-lasting Graves disease. Time point: persistent/refractory GD, antithyroid drugs over 5 years with positive TRAb. RNA extracted from PBMCs served as the sequencing template. In each case, Graves' disease was diagnosed per American Thyroid Association guidelines. Arm-PCR of CDR3 regions and iRepertoire HTBI primers were the basis on which TCR beta libraries were built. Original data processing: Sequenced samples collectively carried 55 to 80 TRBV and 12 to 15 TRBJ segments. TCRdb re-analysed the multiplex PCR reads in MiXCR, keeping a single row per CDR3 protein. TCRdb's processing, not the authors' own work, is the source of the V and J calls. The sample has 600,000 to 850,000 distinct CDR3 sequences, around 30% seen once. The length of the CDR3 is 12 residues. Germline V CDR1 and CDR2: MDHEN, SYDVKM. V gave up 6 bases and J gave up 11 bases, with 16 bases separating them.

Whole-study results and caveats: Patients with persistent disease showed a bias toward TRBV28, TRBJ1-2 and TRBJ2-5. Accuracy might have suffered from few samples.

The sequences come from peripheral blood mononuclear cells (PBMCs), collected when the disease was refractory, from a patient treated with antithyroid drugs. This sequence joins TRBV28 and TRBJ1-1; no reliable D call. The TCR originated in a female donor with Graves disease. The CDR3 loop reads CASSPNPSGAFF. The CDR3 bases are TGTGCCAGCAGCCCCAACCCATCTGGGGCTTTCTTT. The full variable domain, rest sourced from reference TRBV28 and TRBJ1-1, is DVKVTQSSRYLVKRTGEKVFLECVQDMDHENMFWYRQDPGLGLRLIYFSYDVKMKEKGDIPEGYSVSREKKERFSLILESASTNQTSMYLCASSPNPSGAFFGQGTRLTVV.